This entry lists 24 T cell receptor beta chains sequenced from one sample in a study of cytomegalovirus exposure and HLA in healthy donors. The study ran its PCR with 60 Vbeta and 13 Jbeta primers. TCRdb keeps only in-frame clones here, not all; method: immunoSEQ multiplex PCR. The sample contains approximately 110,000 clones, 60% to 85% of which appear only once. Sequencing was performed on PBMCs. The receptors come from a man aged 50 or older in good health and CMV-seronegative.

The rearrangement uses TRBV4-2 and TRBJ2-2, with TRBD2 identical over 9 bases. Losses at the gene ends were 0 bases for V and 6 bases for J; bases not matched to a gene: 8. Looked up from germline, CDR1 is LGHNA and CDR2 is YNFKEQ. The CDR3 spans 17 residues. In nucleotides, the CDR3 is TGTGCCAGCAGCCAAGATCCGGCGGGGGGGCTTCCCGGGGAGCTGTTTTTT. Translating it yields CASSQDPAGGLPGELFF.

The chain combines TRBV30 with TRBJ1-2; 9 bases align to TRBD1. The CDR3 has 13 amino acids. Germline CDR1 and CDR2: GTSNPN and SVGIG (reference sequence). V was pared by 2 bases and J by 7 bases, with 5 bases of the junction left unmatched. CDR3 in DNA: TGTGCCTGGAGTACAGGGGGCCCGGGTGGCTACACCTTC. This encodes CAWSTGGPGGYTF.

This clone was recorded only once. CDR3 region: CASSLGVNTEAFF. CDR3 DNA sequence: TGCGCCAGCAGCTTGGGAGTGAACACTGAAGCTTTCTTT. The chain carries TRBV5-1 and TRBJ1-1; no clear D. The CDR3 is 13 amino acids. V dropped 0 bases and J dropped 0 bases, with 3 bases sitting between them. The germline gives CDR1 SGHRS, CDR2 YFSETQ.

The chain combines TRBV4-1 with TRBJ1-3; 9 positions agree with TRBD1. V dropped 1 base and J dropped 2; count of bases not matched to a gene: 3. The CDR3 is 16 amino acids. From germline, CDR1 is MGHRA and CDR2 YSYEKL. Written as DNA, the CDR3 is TGCGCCAGCAGCCAAGGTGGGACAGGGCCTGGAAACACCATATATTTT. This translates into CASSQGGTGPGNTIYF.

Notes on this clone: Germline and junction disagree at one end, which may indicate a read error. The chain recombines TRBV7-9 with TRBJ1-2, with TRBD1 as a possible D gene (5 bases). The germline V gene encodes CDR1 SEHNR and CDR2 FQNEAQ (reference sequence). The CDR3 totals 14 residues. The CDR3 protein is CSSSLEGVHYGYTF. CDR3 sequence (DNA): TGTTCCAGCAGCTTAGAAGGGGTTCATTATGGCTACACCTTC.

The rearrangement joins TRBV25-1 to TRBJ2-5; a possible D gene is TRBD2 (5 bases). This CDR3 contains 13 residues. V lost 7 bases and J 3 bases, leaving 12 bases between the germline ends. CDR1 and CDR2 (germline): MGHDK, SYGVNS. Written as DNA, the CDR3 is TGTGCCAGCAACCAGCTAGCCGAAGAGACCCAGTACTTC. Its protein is CASNQLAEETQYF.

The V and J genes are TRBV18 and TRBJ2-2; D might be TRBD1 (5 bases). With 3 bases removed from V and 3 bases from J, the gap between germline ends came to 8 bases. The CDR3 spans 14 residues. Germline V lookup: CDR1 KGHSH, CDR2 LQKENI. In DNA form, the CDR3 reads TGTGCCAGCTCACCCAGGGTTGACACCGGGGAGCTGTTTTTT. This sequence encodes CASSPRVDTGELFF.

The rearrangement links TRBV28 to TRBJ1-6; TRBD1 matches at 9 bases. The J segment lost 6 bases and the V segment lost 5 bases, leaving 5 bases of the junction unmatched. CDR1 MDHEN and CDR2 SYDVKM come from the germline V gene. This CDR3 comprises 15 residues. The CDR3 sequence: CASSNPGQGNSPLHF. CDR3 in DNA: TGTGCCAGCAGTAATCCGGGACAGGGTAATTCACCCCTCCACTTT.

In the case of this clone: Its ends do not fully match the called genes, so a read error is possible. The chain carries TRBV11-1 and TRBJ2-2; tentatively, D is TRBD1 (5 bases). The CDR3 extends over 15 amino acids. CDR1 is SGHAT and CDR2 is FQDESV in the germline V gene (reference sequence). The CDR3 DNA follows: TGTGCCAGCACCTTAGACAGAGAGTTCACCGGGGAGCTGTTTTTT. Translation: CASTLDREFTGELFF.

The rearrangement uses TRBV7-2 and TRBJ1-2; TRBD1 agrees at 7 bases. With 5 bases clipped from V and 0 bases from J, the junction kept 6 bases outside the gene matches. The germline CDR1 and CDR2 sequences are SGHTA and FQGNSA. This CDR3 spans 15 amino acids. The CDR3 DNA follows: TGTGCCAGCAGCATAGGGACAGCTTCTAACTATGGCTACACCTTC. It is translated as CASSIGTASNYGYTF.

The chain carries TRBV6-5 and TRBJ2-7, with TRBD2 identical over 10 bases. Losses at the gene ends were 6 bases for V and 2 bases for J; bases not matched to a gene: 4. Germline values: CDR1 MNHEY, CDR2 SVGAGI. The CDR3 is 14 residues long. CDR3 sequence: CASSTSGGAYEQYF. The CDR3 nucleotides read TGTGCCAGCAGCACAAGCGGGGGGGCCTACGAGCAGTACTTC.

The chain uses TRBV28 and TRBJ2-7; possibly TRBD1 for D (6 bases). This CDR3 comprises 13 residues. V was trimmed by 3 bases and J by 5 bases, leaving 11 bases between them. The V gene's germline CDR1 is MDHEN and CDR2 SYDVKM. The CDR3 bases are TGTGCCAGCAGTTTGGGGTCAGGGGACGAGCAGTACGTC. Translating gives CASSLGSGDEQYV.

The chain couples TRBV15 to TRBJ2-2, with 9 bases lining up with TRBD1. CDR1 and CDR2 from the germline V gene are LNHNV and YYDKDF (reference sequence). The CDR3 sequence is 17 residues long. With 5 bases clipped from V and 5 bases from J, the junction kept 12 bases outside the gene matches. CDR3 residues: CATSPLPGQGLTGELFF. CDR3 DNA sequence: TGTGCCACCAGCCCACTACCGGGACAGGGTTTAACCGGGGAGCTGTTTTTT.

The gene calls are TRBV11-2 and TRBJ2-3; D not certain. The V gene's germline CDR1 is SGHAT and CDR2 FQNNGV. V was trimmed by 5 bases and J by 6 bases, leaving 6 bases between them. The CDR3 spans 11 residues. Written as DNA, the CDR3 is TGTGCCAGCAGCCCATTGGATACGCAGTATTTT. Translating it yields CASSPLDTQYF. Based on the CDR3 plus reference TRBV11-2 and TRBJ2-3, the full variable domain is EAGVAQSPRYKIIEKRQSVAFWCNPISGHATLYWYQQILGQGPKLLIQFQNNGVVDDSQLPKDRFSAERLKGVDSTLKIQPAKLEDSAVYLCASSPLDTQYFGPGTRLTVL.

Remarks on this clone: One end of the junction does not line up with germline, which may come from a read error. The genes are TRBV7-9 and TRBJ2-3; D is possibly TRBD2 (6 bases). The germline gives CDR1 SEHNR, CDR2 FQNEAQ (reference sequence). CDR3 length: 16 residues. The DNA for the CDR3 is TGTTCCAGCAGCTTAGTTGGGGCAGGGAGGACAGATACGCAGTATTTT. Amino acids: CSSSLVGAGRTDTQYF.

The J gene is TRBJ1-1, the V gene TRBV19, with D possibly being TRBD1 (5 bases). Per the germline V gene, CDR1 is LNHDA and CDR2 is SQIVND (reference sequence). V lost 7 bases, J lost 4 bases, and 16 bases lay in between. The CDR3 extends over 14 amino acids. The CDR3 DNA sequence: TGTGCCAGTACCACTATCCCCAGGGCCACTGAAGCTTTCTTT. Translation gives CASTTIPRATEAFF.

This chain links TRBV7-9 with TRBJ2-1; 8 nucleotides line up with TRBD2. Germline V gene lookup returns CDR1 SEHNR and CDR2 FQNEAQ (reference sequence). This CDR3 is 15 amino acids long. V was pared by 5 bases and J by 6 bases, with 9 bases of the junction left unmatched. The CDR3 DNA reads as TGTGCCAGCAGCCCCTTTAGCAGCGGGGGCAATGAGCAGTTCTTC. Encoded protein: CASSPFSSGGNEQFF. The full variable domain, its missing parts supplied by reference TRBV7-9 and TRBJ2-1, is DTGVSQNPRHKITKRGQNVTFRCDPISEHNRLYWYRQTLGQGPEFLTYFQNEAQLEKSRLLSDRFSAERPKGSFSTLEIQRTEQGDSAMYLCASSPFSSGGNEQFFGPGTRLTVL.

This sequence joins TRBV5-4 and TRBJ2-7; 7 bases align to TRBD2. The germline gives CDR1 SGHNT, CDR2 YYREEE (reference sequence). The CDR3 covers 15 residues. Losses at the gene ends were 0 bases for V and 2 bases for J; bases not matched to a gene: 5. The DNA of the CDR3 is TGTGCCAGCAGCTTGGCTCGCGGGGGAACCTACGAGCAGTACTTC. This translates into CASSLARGGTYEQYF.

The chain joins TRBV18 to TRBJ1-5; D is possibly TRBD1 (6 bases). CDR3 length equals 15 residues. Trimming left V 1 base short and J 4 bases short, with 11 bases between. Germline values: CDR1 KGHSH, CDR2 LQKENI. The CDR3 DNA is TGTGCCAGCTCACCACTCGACAGGCCAAATCAGCCCCAGCATTTT. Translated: CASSPLDRPNQPQHF.

CDR3 in DNA: TGTGCCAGCAGCCCCTATATATCGACAGCTAACTATGGCTACACCTTC. This translates into CASSPYISTANYGYTF. The J gene is TRBJ1-2, the V gene TRBV4-2, with D possibly TRBD1 on 5 matching bases. Trimming shortened V by 4 bases and J by 0 bases, and 15 bases separated the two germline ends. The length of the CDR3 is 16 residues. CDR1 LGHNA and CDR2 YNFKEQ come from the germline V gene.

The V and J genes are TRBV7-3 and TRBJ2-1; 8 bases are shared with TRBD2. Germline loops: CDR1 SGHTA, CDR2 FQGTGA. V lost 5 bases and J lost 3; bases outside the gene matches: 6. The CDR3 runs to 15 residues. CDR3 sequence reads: CASSPSGGNYNEQFF. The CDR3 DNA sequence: TGTGCCAGCAGCCCGTCGGGGGGGAACTACAATGAGCAGTTCTTC.

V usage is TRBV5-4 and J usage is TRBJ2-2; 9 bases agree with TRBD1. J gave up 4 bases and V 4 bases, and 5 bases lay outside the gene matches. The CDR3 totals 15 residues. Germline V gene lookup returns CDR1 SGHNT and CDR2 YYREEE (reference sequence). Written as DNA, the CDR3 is TGTGCCAGCAGCGTGGACAGGGGTGTCACCGGGGAGCTGTTTTTT. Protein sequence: CASSVDRGVTGELFF.

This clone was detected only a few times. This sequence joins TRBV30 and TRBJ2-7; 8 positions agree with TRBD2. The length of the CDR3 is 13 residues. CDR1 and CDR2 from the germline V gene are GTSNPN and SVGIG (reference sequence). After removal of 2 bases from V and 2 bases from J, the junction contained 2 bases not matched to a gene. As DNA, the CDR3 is TGTGCCTGGAGTCGGGGGGGCACCTACGAGCAGTACTTC. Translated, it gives CAWSRGGTYEQYF.

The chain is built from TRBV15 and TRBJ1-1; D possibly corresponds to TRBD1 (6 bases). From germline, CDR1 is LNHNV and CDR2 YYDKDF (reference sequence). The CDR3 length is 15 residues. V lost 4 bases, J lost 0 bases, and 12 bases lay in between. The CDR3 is CATSNPGQLNTEAFF. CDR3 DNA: TGTGCCACCAGCAACCCGGGACAACTGAACACTGAAGCTTTCTTT.